Listed below are T cell receptor beta chains from one sample, sequenced in a study of T cell responses to AZD1222 COVID-19 vaccine. TCRdb's copy holds only in-frame clones and misses some; the assay was immunoSEQ multiplex PCR. This table has 150,000 to 200,000 clones, less than 95% appearing once. This sample comprised peripheral blood, obtained 28 days after the second AZD1222 dose. These receptors all come from an adult who received the AZD1222 COVID-19 vaccine. Both conserved end residues are part of each CDR3. D genes are given only for firm matches. Clone size is not always given. Where it is, it says once, few, many or a class for expanded clones.

J gene | V gene | clone size | D gene | CDR3 DNA | CDR3 protein
TRBJ1-2 | TRBV19 | . | TRBD1 | TGTGCCAGTAACCCATCGGGACAGTCTAGACGGTATGGCTACACCTTC | CASNPSGQSRRYGYTF
TRBJ2-5 | TRBV7-9 | . | TRBD2 | TGTGCCAGCAGCTCGGGACTAGCGGGAGTCGGGGAGACCCAGTACTTC | CASSSGLAGVGETQYF
TRBJ2-2 | TRBV24-1 | . | . | TGTGCCACCAGTGATTGGCCGGGGAGTCGGGGTGCCGGGGAGCTGTTTTTT | CATSDWPGSRGAGELFF
TRBJ2-7 | TRBV28 | . | TRBD2 | TGTGCCAGCAGTTTACACCTAGCGGGAGTAGGCTACGAGCAGTACTTC | CASSLHLAGVGYEQYF
TRBJ1-1 | TRBV7-9 | . | TRBD1 | TGTGCCAGCAGCCCAGGGACAGGGGCCAGTGAGGCTTTCTTT | CASSPGTGASEAFF
TRBJ2-7 | TRBV6-5 | . | TRBD1 | TGTGCCAGCAGTAGGGACAGGGAGGGCTACGAGCAGTACTTC | CASSRDREGYEQYF
TRBJ2-2 | TRBV20-1 | . | . | TGCAGTGCTAGATGGGCCGGGGAGCTGTTTTTT | CSARWAGELFF
TRBJ2-2 | TRBV5-8 | once | . | TGTGCCAGCAGCTCGGACAGACTAGGCACCGGGGAGCTGTTTTTT | CASSSDRLGTGELFF
TRBJ1-2 | TRBV24-1 | . | . | TGTGCCACCAGTGACAGCGCCGACAGAATAGGGGGCTACACCTTC | CATSDSADRIGGYTF
TRBJ1-2 | TRBV6-5 | . | . | TGTGCCAGCAGTTCAGGGGTAACCTATGGCTACACCTTC | CASSSGVTYGYTF
TRBJ2-1 | TRBV5-6 | . | . | TGTGCCAGCAGCTTGGGAGGCCCAAATGAGCAGTTCTTC | CASSLGGPNEQFF
TRBJ1-1 | TRBV4-2 | . | . | TGTGCCAGCAGCCAAGGGCAGGTGAACACTGAAGCTTTCTTT | CASSQGQVNTEAFF
TRBJ2-7 | TRBV18 | once | . | TGTGCCAGCTCACCTGAACAGGTCCACTACGAGCAGTACTTC | CASSPEQVHYEQYF
TRBJ2-7 | TRBV7-2 | . | TRBD1 | TGTGCCAGCAGCTCAGGGGGAAGCTCCTACGAGCAGTACTTC | CASSSGGSSYEQYF
TRBJ1-2 | TRBV20-1 | . | TRBD1 | TGCAGTGCTAGTCGGCAGGGGGGATATGGCTACACCTTC | CSASRQGGYGYTF
TRBJ2-1 | TRBV28 | . | . | TGTGCCAGCAGTTTACGCCCCGGACGCAGCTCCTACAATGAGCAGTTCTTC | CASSLRPGRSSYNEQFF
TRBJ2-2 | TRBV28 | . | TRBD1 | TGTGCCAGCAGGCAGGACAGGGGGAGTAACGGGGAGCTGTTTTTT | CASRQDRGSNGELFF
TRBJ2-1 | TRBV5-4 | . | . | TGTGCCAGCAGCGAGGGGGGGCGATCCCACAATGAGCAGTTCTTC | CASSEGGRSHNEQFF